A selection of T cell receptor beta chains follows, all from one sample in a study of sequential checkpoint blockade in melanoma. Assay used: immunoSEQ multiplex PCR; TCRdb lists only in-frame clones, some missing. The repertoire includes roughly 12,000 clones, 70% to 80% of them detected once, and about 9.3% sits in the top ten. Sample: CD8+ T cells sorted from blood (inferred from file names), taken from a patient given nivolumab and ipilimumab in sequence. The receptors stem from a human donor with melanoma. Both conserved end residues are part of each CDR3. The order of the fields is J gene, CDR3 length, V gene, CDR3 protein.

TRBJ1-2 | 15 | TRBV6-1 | CASIPTGQGIYGYTF
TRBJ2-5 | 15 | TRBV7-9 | CASSNIDRGQETQYF
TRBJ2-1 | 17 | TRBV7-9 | CASSLPSLAEIYNEQFF
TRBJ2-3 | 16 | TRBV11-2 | CASSTGLGASTDTQYF
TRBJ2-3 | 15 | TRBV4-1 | CASSQTSGIADTQYF
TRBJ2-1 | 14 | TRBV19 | CASSISRGHNEQFF
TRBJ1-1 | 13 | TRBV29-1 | CSVEGGEYGEAFF
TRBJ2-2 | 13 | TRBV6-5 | CASGGRAGGELFF
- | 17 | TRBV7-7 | CASSPGTSGPFSYEQYF
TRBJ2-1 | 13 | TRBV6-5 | CASSPQSYNEQFF